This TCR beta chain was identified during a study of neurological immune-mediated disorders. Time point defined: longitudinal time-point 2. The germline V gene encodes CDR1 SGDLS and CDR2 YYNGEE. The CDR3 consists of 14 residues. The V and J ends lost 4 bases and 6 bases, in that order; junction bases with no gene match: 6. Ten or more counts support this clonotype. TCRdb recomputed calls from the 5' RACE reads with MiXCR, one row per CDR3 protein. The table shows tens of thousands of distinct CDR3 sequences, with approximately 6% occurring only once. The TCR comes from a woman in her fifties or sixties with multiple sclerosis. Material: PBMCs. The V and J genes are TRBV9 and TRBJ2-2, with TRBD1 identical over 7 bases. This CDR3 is CASSTRQGPGELFF. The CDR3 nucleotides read TGTGCCAGCAGCACCCGACAGGGCCCCGGGGAGCTGTTTTTT. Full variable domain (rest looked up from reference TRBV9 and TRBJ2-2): DSGVTQTPKHLITATGQRVTLRCSPRSGDLSVYWYQQSLDQGLQFLIQYYNGEERAKGNILERFSAQQFPDLHSELNLSSLELGDSALYFCASSTRQGPGELFFGEGSRLTVL.